The 11 T cell receptor beta chains presented below share a single source sample, sequenced in a study of blood T cell repertoires in COVID-19. Profiled with immunoSEQ multiplex PCR; TCRdb holds only in-frame clones, not every one. The repertoire holds approximately 200,000 clones, with roughly 82% as singletons. Sequencing input: PBMCs or T cells enriched from blood (not recorded which). The receptors come from a woman in her 30s who had recovered from COVID-19.

The chain joins TRBV11-3 to TRBJ2-7; D gene ambiguous. The V end was cut by 3 bases, the J end by 4 bases, with 13 bases between. The CDR3 covers 14 residues. Germline V lookup: CDR1 SGHNT, CDR2 YENEEA. CDR3 nucleotides: TGTGCCAGCAGCTTTCGGTACCCCCTATACGAGCAGTACTTC. It codes for CASSFRYPLYEQYF.

This clone came up a few times. CDR3 bases: TGCAGTGCTAGTCGAGGCATTCGGGCTAGCGGGAGGAGTCCCTACGAGCAGTACTTC. Its translation is CSASRGIRASGRSPYEQYF. This chain connects TRBV20-1 to TRBJ2-7; TRBD2 matches 11 bases. This CDR3 is built from 19 residues. The germline CDR1 and CDR2 sequences are DFQATT and SNEGSKA (reference sequence). Trimming at V came to 3 bases and at J to 2 bases, leaving 18 bases not matched to a gene.

The chain links TRBV4-2 to TRBJ1-2; perhaps TRBD1 as D (6 bases). Germline CDR1 is LGHNA and CDR2 is YNFKEQ. The CDR3 spans 14 residues. The V and J ends lost 2 bases and 4 bases respectively, with 11 bases between them. The CDR3 here is CASSQPQTGYGYTF. CDR3 DNA: TGTGCCAGCAGCCAACCCCAGACAGGCTATGGCTACACCTTC.

V and J are TRBV2 and TRBJ2-3; TRBD2 matches at 12 bases. In germline, CDR1 is SNHLY, CDR2 FYNNEI. This CDR3 contains 15 residues. V was pared by 8 bases and J by 7 bases, with 10 bases of the junction left unmatched. CDR3 region: CASSPTSGRLNTQYF. CDR3 sequence (DNA): TGTGCCAGCTCCCCGACTAGCGGGAGATTAAATACGCAGTATTTT. The full variable domain, in which reference TRBV2 and TRBJ2-3 provide the parts outside the CDR3, is EPEVTQTPSHQVTQMGQEVILRCVPISNHLYFYWYRQILGQKVEFLVSFYNNEISEKSEIFDDQFSVERPDGSNFTLKIRSTKLEDSAMYFCASSPTSGRLNTQYFGPGTRLTVL.

V usage is TRBV4-1 and J usage is TRBJ1-5; maybe TRBD1 (6 bases). The CDR3 consists of 16 residues. Germline lookup yields CDR1 MGHRA and CDR2 YSYEKL. The V end lost 3 bases, the J end lost 7 bases, and 19 bases lay between the germline ends. CDR3 nucleotide sequence: TGCGCCAGCAGCCAGACCGAATGGGGGGGCGGGCAGCCCCAGCATTTT. Translation gives CASSQTEWGGGQPQHF.

The rearrangement links TRBV11-2 to TRBJ1-2; 10 positions agree with TRBD1. The ends lost 4 bases at V and 2 bases at J; junction bases unmatched: 1. The CDR3 sequence is 14 residues long. CDR1 is SGHAT, CDR2 FQNNGV, per germline. As DNA, the CDR3 is TGTGCCAGCAGCTCGGGACAGGGGAACTATGGCTACACCTTC. Translation: CASSSGQGNYGYTF. The entire variable domain, with the rest obtained from reference TRBV11-2 and TRBJ1-2, is as follows: EAGVAQSPRYKIIEKRQSVAFWCNPISGHATLYWYQQILGQGPKLLIQFQNNGVVDDSQLPKDRFSAERLKGVDSTLKIQPAKLEDSAVYLCASSSGQGNYGYTFGSGTRLTVV.

This clone has only one observation. The chain combines TRBV10-1 with TRBJ2-7, with D perhaps TRBD2 (5 bases). Trimming shortened V by 5 bases and J by 4 bases, and 12 bases separated the two germline ends. CDR1 and CDR2 (germline): WNHNN, SYGVQD (reference sequence). This CDR3 spans 13 amino acids. DNA of the CDR3: TGCGCCAGCAGTATCGGACTGAGATACGAGCAGTACTTC. Its protein product is CASSIGLRYEQYF.

This clone came up once. The genes are TRBV6-4 and TRBJ1-5; D is unclear. Germline loops: CDR1 MRHNA, CDR2 SNTAGT. The ends were cut back, 4 bases at V and 1 base at J, with 5 bases in the middle. The CDR3 sequence is 13 residues long. CDR3 in amino acids: CASSAMSNQPQHF. The CDR3 DNA reads as TGTGCCAGCAGTGCCATGAGCAATCAGCCCCAGCATTTT.

The chain links TRBV15 to TRBJ2-7, with 7 bases that match TRBD2. Per the germline V gene, CDR1 is LNHNV and CDR2 is YYDKDF (reference sequence). The CDR3 is 15 amino acids. V gave up 7 bases and J gave up 2 bases; unmatched junction bases: 11. In DNA, the CDR3 is TGTGCCACCACATCAACCGGGACTACCGCCTACGAGCAGTACTTC. This gives the protein CATTSTGTTAYEQYF.

The gene calls are TRBV5-5 and TRBJ1-1, with TRBD1 identical over 9 bases. With V trimmed by 7 bases and J by 6 bases, 10 bases remained unmatched. The CDR3 has 14 amino acids. The germline CDR1 and CDR2 sequences are SGHKS and YYEKEE (reference sequence). The CDR3: CASGHRDRVPEAFF. The CDR3 DNA follows: TGTGCCAGCGGACACCGGGACAGGGTCCCTGAAGCTTTCTTT.

This clone was found a few times. This rearrangement joins TRBV5-4 to TRBJ1-2; a weak D match, TRBD1 (5 bases). V lost 3 bases and J lost 6, with 21 bases in between. CDR1 is SGHNT, CDR2 YYREEE, per germline (reference sequence). There are 16 residues in the CDR3. CDR3 sequence reads: CASSSPPGRFEDGYTF. CDR3 coding DNA: TGTGCCAGCAGCTCCCCGCCAGGGCGGTTTGAGGATGGCTACACCTTC.